This entry is about one T cell receptor (beta chain). Its antigen is unknown. Regarding treatment: roughly ten-day PBMC culture with coronavirus spike peptide pools or control peptides (ViraFEST assay). Negative selection recovered the CD4+ T cells once they had spent around 11 days in culture. The CDR3 loop spans 19 amino acids. Germline V gives CDR1 SGHTA, CDR2 FQGNSA. V was pared by 3 bases and J by 7 bases, with 19 bases of the junction left unmatched. The Oncomine TCR Beta short-read assay was what sequenced the DNA obtained from cultured CD4+ T cells. Each CDR3 protein gets one entry after TCRdb re-called the PCR reads with MiXCR. The table has around 12,000 distinct CDR3 sequences, roughly 55% seen once. This sample stems from a study of vaccination and CD4 T cells after COVID-19. The wider study: The authors gave control cultures a CEFX pool, an HIV-1 Nef pool, or no peptide. Findings and caveats of the study: The rise in median SARS-CoV-2-reactive clonotypes, from around 20 to 38, was not significant. The authors studied relatively few convalescent patients and analyzed no early post-infection timepoints.

This TCR derives from a human donor who had recovered from COVID-19. The chain links TRBV7-2 to TRBJ2-1; 9 nucleotides match TRBD2. Sequences were obtained from CD4+ T cells from blood, cultured in vitro. This chain's CDR3 is CASSFPRGAGGPLGNEQFF. The CDR3 DNA follows: TGTGCCAGCAGCTTCCCCAGAGGGGCGGGAGGGCCTTTAGGTAATGAGCAGTTCTTC. The full variable domain, with the rest looked up from reference TRBV7-2 and TRBJ2-1, is GAGVSQSPSNKVTEKGKDVELRCDPISGHTALYWYRQSLGQGLEFLIYFQGNSAPDKSGLPSDRFSAERTGGSVSTLTIQRTQQEDSAVYLCASSFPRGAGGPLGNEQFFGPGTRLTVL.